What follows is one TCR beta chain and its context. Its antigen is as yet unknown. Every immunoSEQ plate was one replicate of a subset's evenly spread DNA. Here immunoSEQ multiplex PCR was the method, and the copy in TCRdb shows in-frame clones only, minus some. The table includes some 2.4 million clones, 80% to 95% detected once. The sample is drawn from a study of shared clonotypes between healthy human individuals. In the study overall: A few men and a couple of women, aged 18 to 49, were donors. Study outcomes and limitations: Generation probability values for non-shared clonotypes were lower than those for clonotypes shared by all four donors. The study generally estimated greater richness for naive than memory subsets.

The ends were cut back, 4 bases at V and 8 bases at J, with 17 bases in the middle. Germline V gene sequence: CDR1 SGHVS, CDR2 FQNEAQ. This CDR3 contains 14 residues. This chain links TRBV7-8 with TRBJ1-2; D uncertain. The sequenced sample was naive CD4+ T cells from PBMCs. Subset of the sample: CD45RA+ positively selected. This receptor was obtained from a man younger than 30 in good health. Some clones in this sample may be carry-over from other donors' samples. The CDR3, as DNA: TGTGCCAGCAGCTACCGAAGGGTTTTAGTGGGCTACACCTTC. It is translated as CASSYRRVLVGYTF.